This T cell receptor (beta chain) was recorded in a study of long-term antiretroviral therapy in people with HIV. Study-level points and caveats: The clones with expansion before ART were dominant in the repertoire at all time points. Collection of the blood, which took place between the mid-2000s and the late 2010s, possibly occurred under older ART regimens.

Every one of the participants with HIV received treatment in the United States. With respect to this clone: Its cognate antigen is unknown.

This CDR3 contains 13 residues. V was cut by 4 bases and J by 2 bases, with 6 bases left in between. Germline V lookup: CDR1 SGHAT, CDR2 FQNNGV. They ran version v3.0 of the immunoSEQ assay at survey level. What sequencing targeted per sample was about 35,000-55,000 T-cell genomes. Method: immunoSEQ multiplex PCR; TCRdb's copy keeps in-frame clones and lacks some. The sample lists over 15,000 clones, almost 90% occurring once. The sample consisted of unsorted PBMCs, taken more than 2.2 years before starting antiretroviral therapy. This rearrangement joins TRBV11-2 to TRBJ1-5, with no clear D. The sequence derives from a woman under 40 with HIV. The CDR3 nucleotides read TGTGCCAGCAGCTCGGAGCGCAATCAGCCCCAGCATTTT. This encodes CASSSERNQPQHF. The variable domain in full, completed from reference TRBV11-2 and TRBJ1-5, reads EAGVAQSPRYKIIEKRQSVAFWCNPISGHATLYWYQQILGQGPKLLIQFQNNGVVDDSQLPKDRFSAERLKGVDSTLKIQPAKLEDSAVYLCASSSERNQPQHFGDGTRLSIL.